This T cell receptor (beta chain) was obtained from a study of cytomegalovirus exposure and HLA in healthy donors (dated 2017 in TCRdb). Study-level background: According to an earlier analysis of a few hundred of the donors, about 179 million T cells yielded 120 million or so unique TCR beta sequences and 276 Gb of sequence data. Among about 360 genotyped donors of the cohort, an average of approximately 250,000 unique TCR beta nucleotide sequences were sequenced per donor, around 18% of them non-productive. Among the roughly 390 genotyped donors, roughly 80% belonged to the genetic ancestry cluster associated with self-reported Caucasian donors. Class I and class II HLA loci were covered by the typing at four-digit resolution. The later analysis used no new phenotypic data to find candidate immune exposures, relying instead on TCR beta sequences and their occurrence across donors. The number of typed donors differed by locus: about 620-640 for A, B, C, DRB1 and DQB1; 522 for DQA1; around 580 for DPA1; and about 450 for DPB1. Because of strong linkage in the cohort, 5 or 6 DR-DQ haplotypes were treated as single units for association and clustering. An earlier analysis of 587 of the donors applied high-throughput TCR beta sequencing to assess whether each TCR beta V gene segment acted as functional or pseudogenic. Besides the first cohort of 500 to 700 subjects, a separate validation cohort made up of some 110 different subjects was used. All discovery cohort repertoires had been generated on a single sequencing platform. To study patterns of TCR occurrence, a later analysis re-analyzed previously published TCR beta repertoires from several hundred donors and added high-resolution HLA genotyping. Donor age, sex, ethnicity and CMV serostatus were compiled together with the repertoire data. An early release covering roughly 580 HLA-typed donors comprised about 300 gigabases of sequencing data and 85 million to 100 million unique TCR sequences. Using immunosequencing, the study profiled T cell repertoires from 666 subjects and related those repertoires to cytomegalovirus serostatus. The aim of the study was to test whether cataloging public T cell receptors could identify signatures of past pathogen exposure. A later genetic analysis used genome-wide SNP genotypes for 398 of the 666 donors, treating that subset as a discovery cohort. The study combined high-throughput TCR immunosequencing, statistical association of individual TCRs with disease status, and machine learning to predict cytomegalovirus infection status.

The cohort was made up of approximately 670 healthy bone marrow donors. Cohort members were all nominally healthy when sampled, although unrecorded immune exposures were likely present. The donor was CMV seropositive and belonged to the group of 270 or so seropositive cohort members. A peripheral blood sample was provided by each donor, and peripheral blood mononuclear cells were used for TCR beta sequencing. The Qiagen DNeasy Blood Extraction Kit was used to extract genomic DNA from the blood cell samples. A note on this clone: What this receptor recognizes is not known. The record has no base qualities; no much larger clone is one base away.

Overall study results and their limits: When HLA alleles, especially DR and DQ, strongly co-occurred, TCR associations were difficult to assign to individual alleles. The study gave a list of around 170 TCR beta chains associated with cytomegalovirus. The authors suggested that the approach could potentially be generalized to other disease states and immunological phenotypes. A later analysis found that most CMV-associated TCR beta chains appeared HLA-restricted, with HLA associations seemingly driven largely by CMV exposure. The classifier was reported to diagnose cytomegalovirus status with high specificity and sensitivity in both the original cohort and the validation cohort. This cohort had only TCR beta chains sequenced, and the lack of alpha or paired-chain data limited which features could be detected. Because counts were too low, 15 to 20 rarely observed V segments, including chromosome 9 orphons, were excluded from the earlier analysis of about 500 of the donors. A later analysis associated about 17,000 TCR beta sequences with specific HLA alleles at a false discovery rate of 0.05. Some IMGT-functional V segments, including TRBV6-2 and TRBV6-3, could not be told apart with the 87-base-pair reads, so those segments were excluded. A further reported finding was that TCR beta sequences accurately predicted the HLA-A and HLA-B alleles for most subjects in the first cohort. The presence/absence analyses assumed that sequencing depth was roughly uniform across donors, and that assumption may not be true. A later genetic analysis reported fewer N-insertions in productive TCRs among donors in an Asian-associated ancestry cluster than the approximately 700-donor mean. The sequencing pipeline was judged likely to have produced a cluster of highly shared sequence variants as a technical artifact. In a later analysis, HLA-associated TCR beta chains showed more clonal expansion and lower generation probabilities than non-associated chains that were equally common. Correlated functional status among segregating V segments might be attributable to linkage disequilibrium, but an unknown experimental factor could not be ruled out. Because HLA typing was unavailable for some donors at each locus, only the typed subset was used in association tests. A later analysis reported that several top co-occurrence clusters appeared linked to parvovirus B19, influenza, CMV and Epstein-Barr virus. A few of the identified cytomegalovirus-associated TCR beta chains were confirmed in vitro to be specific for cytomegalovirus antigens. A later genetic analysis associated a missense DCLRE1C variant with V-gene and J-gene trimming of TCR beta chains, and an independent cohort replicated the association. An earlier analysis of approximately 570 of the donors showed that most TCR beta V segments appeared in productive rearrangements either about 90% or about 30% of the time, which broadly matched IMGT annotations. Most TCR sequences were observed very rarely across donors, whereas some public TCRs were present in many individuals. A later analysis found that TCR association rates varied across HLA loci, with DRB1 alleles showing the most associated TCRs and HLA-C alleles the fewest. The only immune exposure information available for the cohort was CMV serostatus.

The junction shows trimming of 7 bases on V and 3 bases on J, plus 16 bases between the germline ends. The CDR3 has 14 amino acids, counting the end cysteine and phenylalanine. This entry keeps only the CDR3 DNA: 42 bases, framed from base 1. The germline V gene gives CDR1 as SGHAT and CDR2 as FQNNGV. Library preparation was by the immunoSEQ multiplex PCR assay. The multiplex PCR relied on a mix of 60 forward primers for TCR Vbeta segments and 13 reverse primers for TCR Jbeta segments. Amplification of the CDR3 region of rearranged TCR beta genes was performed with a multiplex PCR assay on genomic DNA. On the Illumina HiSeq System, the amplified TCR beta libraries were sequenced as 87-base-pair reads. Turning to the authors' computational methods: A later analysis counted approximately 76 million unique TCR beta chains across the 666 repertoires, and some 11 million of these chains were shared by at least two donors. Raw reads were error-corrected and collapsed into unique sequences by a nearest-neighbor algorithm in which closely related sequences were merged to remove PCR and sequencing errors. To assign V, D and J gene segments, CDR3 sequences were aligned to IMGT reference sequences. Each retained sequence needed at least a six-nucleotide match to both a V gene segment and a J gene segment. Rearrangements were called productive when the CDR3 lacked stop codons and stayed in frame with V and J; all others were non-productive. CDR3 was defined by IMGT convention, running from the second conserved V-encoded cysteine to the conserved J-encoded phenylalanine. The earlier analysis of about 590 of the donors excluded sequences that lacked an unambiguous match to a single V gene segment. An earlier analysis of approximately 590 of the donors classified V segments as functional when productive rearrangements were above 56.7% and as segregating when the standard deviation between donors was above 5%. A statistical classification framework was developed to diagnose cytomegalovirus status using the catalog of TCR beta chain sequences. In a later analysis, V and J genes were assigned by comparing TCR nucleotide sequences against IMGT/GENE-DB human TR gene sequences. Using the TCRdist pipeline, a later analysis assigned CDR3 sequences along with most-parsimonious VDJ recombination scenarios. In a later analysis, every TCR beta chain was defined by the combination of its CDR3 amino acid sequence and its V-gene family, and reads without a unique V-gene family were dropped. As a way to deal with suspected cross-contamination and a sequencing artifact, a later analysis dropped more than 500 nucleotide sequences that were highly shared and had low generation probability. A later analysis calculated a clonal expansion index for each public chain from normalized within-repertoire ranks of inferred template counts. A later analysis computed generation probabilities with a VDJ recombination model fitted to out-of-frame rearrangements, and checked the results against IGoR. In a later analysis, hypergeometric tests were used to score TCR-TCR, TCR-HLA and TCR-CMV co-occurrence, with a repertoire-size bias correction applied to TCR pairs. A later analysis estimated false discovery rates by permuting HLA or CMV assignments 20 times. A later analysis grouped co-occurring TCRs with DBSCAN, adding TCRdist sequence similarity when clustering within HLA-allele-positive subsets. Co-occurrence clustering excluded repertoires with fewer than 30,000 or more than 120,000 public chains, plus five with anomalous nucleotide sharing. TCRdb mirrors the immuneACCESS table, restricted to in-frame sequences. Some clones are absent from its copies; in checked studies, under half trace to an unresolved V gene, and the reason for the others is unknown. V and J calls and clone size are those listed in that table; D and trimming were worked out from the DNA. Recorded for this sample are roughly 90,000 clones; 75% to 85% of them occurred a single time. Together, the top ten hold more than 3% of the sample.

This clonotype originated in a man younger than 40 in good health and CMV-seropositive. Sequenced material: PBMCs. The rearranged segments are TRBV11-2 and TRBJ2-7, with TRBD1 as a weak D call on 6 bases. At the DNA level, the sequence is TGTGCCAGCACCTCTAACAGGGTATTCTACGAGCAGTACTTC. Translated, it reads CASTSNRVFYEQYF.